This T cell receptor beta chain emerged from a study of shared clonotypes between healthy human individuals. The study, taken as a whole, reports: Donor clonotype sharing was expected to depend on sequencing depth.

Naive CD8 cells lacked CD45RO, underwent positive selection for CCR7 and left out terminally differentiated effector memory CD45RA+ cells. Every donor, a Caucasian adult, lived in Nashville, Tennessee. A remark on this clone: Antigen specificity is unknown.

The CDR3 has 18 amino acids. V dropped 0 bases and J dropped 0 bases, with 17 bases sitting between them. CDR1 SNHLY and CDR2 FYNNEI come from the germline V gene. Repertoires were generated with immunoSEQ multiplex PCR, while TCRdb's copy carries only in-frame clones and drops some. This table holds about 2 million clones, about 95% found once. Material: naive CD8+ T cells sorted from blood. The gene calls are TRBV2 and TRBJ1-2; maybe TRBD1 (5 bases). This receptor was obtained from a man in his late teens or twenties in good health. The CDR3 nucleotides are TGTGCCAGCAGTGAAGCGCACCCCCTGTGGGGGGCTAACTATGGCTACACCTTC. Protein sequence: CASSEAHPLWGANYGYTF.